Presented here are 27 T cell receptor beta chains from one specimen sequenced in a study of CD8 T cells in Susac syndrome. The RNA, 0.5 to 1 ug, was put through reverse transcription using random hexamers. TCRdb re-called the immunoSEQ multiplex PCR reads with MiXCR, one entry per CDR3 protein. The sample shows about 83,000 distinct CDR3 sequences, roughly 96% of them seen only once. Sequenced input: CD8+ T cells from PBMCs. These receptors were taken from a human donor with Susac syndrome.

The V call is TRBV29-1, the J call TRBJ1-2; tentatively, D is TRBD1 (5 bases). Germline V CDR1 and CDR2: SQVTM, ANQGSEA. The CDR3 consists of 14 residues. V was shortened by 2 bases and J by 3 bases, with 13 bases between the two germline ends. The CDR3 bases are TGCAGCGTTGAATTCCGGGACTGGTACTATGGCTACACCTTC. Protein product: CSVEFRDWYYGYTF.

J is TRBJ2-7 and V is TRBV13; 9 bases match TRBD1. Trimming at V came to 0 bases and at J to 7 bases, leaving 13 bases not matched to a gene. Per the germline V gene, CDR1 is PRHDT and CDR2 is FYEKMQ (reference sequence). The CDR3 sequence is 17 residues long. The chain's CDR3 is CASSLGRGSGTGKEQYF. DNA for the CDR3: TGTGCCAGCAGCTTAGGGCGCGGGTCCGGGACAGGGAAAGAGCAGTACTTC.

CDR3 sequence (DNA): TGTGCCAGCAGCCCCCCGGGACCGAAAGCTTTCTTT. This translates into CASSPPGPKAFF. The rearrangement joins TRBV9 to TRBJ1-1; possibly TRBD1 for D (5 bases). The CDR3 sequence is 12 residues long. Trimming stripped 4 bases from V and 9 bases from J, with 13 bases between. Germline CDR1 reads SGDLS; CDR2 reads YYNGEE.

This chain joins TRBV15 and TRBJ2-7, with 9 nucleotides matching TRBD1. Germline lookup yields CDR1 LNHNV and CDR2 YYDKDF (reference sequence). This CDR3 contains 14 residues. The V segment lost 3 bases and the J segment 4 bases; nucleotides outside the gene matches: 4. In nucleotides, the CDR3 is TGTGCCACCAGCAGTTCCGGGACAGGGTACGAGCAGTACTTC. It translates to CATSSSGTGYEQYF.

The chain carries TRBV13 and TRBJ2-3; perhaps TRBD1 as D (6 bases). The CDR3 is 14 residues long. Trimming pared 5 bases from V and 5 bases from J, leaving 14 bases between. Germline CDR1 and CDR2: PRHDT and FYEKMQ (reference sequence). The CDR3 region is CASSPQGSLDTQYF. The DNA for the CDR3 is TGTGCCAGCAGCCCCCAGGGGTCCCTAGATACGCAGTATTTT.

This clonotype has only one observation. The chain has TRBV19 and TRBJ2-1; D is unclear. Germline CDR1 LNHDA, CDR2 SQIVND (reference sequence). The CDR3 runs to 14 residues. The V end lost 5 bases, the J end lost 0 bases, and 8 bases lay between the germline ends. Here the CDR3 reads CASSFQPSYNEQFF. The CDR3 DNA sequence: TGTGCCAGTAGTTTCCAGCCCTCCTACAATGAGCAGTTCTTC.

This clonotype came up a few times. V usage is TRBV7-3 and J usage is TRBJ2-5, with 9 bases identical to TRBD1. The CDR3 is 16 residues long. Germline CDR1 reads SGHTA; CDR2 reads FQGTGA. Trimming took 5 bases from V and 3 from J; bases not matched to a gene: 10. The CDR3 here is CASSPGHRGLKETQYF. As DNA, the CDR3 is TGTGCCAGCAGCCCCGGTCACAGGGGGCTTAAAGAGACCCAGTACTTC.

The CDR3 DNA is TGTGCCAGCAGTGAATCGGAGGACGCACGCGTAGAGACCCAGTACTTC. Its translation: CASSESEDARVETQYF. The chain carries TRBV2 and TRBJ2-5, with TRBD2 as a possible D gene (5 bases). The CDR3 contains 16 residues. Trimming left V 2 bases short and J 4 bases short, with 17 bases between. Germline V gene sequence: CDR1 SNHLY, CDR2 FYNNEI.

V and J are TRBV15 and TRBJ1-5; D uncertain. CDR1 and CDR2 from the germline V gene are LNHNV and YYDKDF (reference sequence). Trimming took off 3 bases at V and 5 bases at J, with 11 bases between the two ends. There are 14 residues in the CDR3. CDR3 sequence reads: CATSSDLEDQPQHF. The DNA for the CDR3 is TGTGCCACCAGCAGCGACCTGGAGGATCAGCCCCAGCATTTT.

The chain recombines TRBV7-9 with TRBJ2-5, with D unresolved. The CDR3 length is 12 residues. Germline CDR1 and CDR2: SEHNR and FQNEAQ (reference sequence). The ends were cut back, 5 bases at V and 2 bases at J, with 6 bases in the middle. In nucleotides, the CDR3 is TGTGCCAGCAGCCCGACTCAAGAGACCCAGTACTTC. It translates to CASSPTQETQYF.

The J gene is TRBJ2-7, the V gene TRBV6-2 or TRBV6-3, with unresolved D. V was clipped by 4 bases and J by 3 bases, with 16 bases between them. Germline-derived CDR1 and CDR2 are MNHEY and SVGEGT. The CDR3 runs 15 residues. The CDR3 DNA reads TGTGCCAGCAGTTCACCCCGGCTCCGGCACTACGAGCAGTACGTC. It translates to CASSSPRLRHYEQYV.

The V gene is TRBV5-8, the J gene TRBJ2-7; tentatively, D is TRBD1 (5 bases). CDR3 length: 16 residues. Per germline, CDR1 SGHTS and CDR2 YDEGEE. V lost 4 bases, J lost 5 bases, and 22 bases lay in between. CDR3 in amino acids: CASSPTLSIGAHEQYF. The CDR3 coding sequence is TGTGCCAGCAGCCCCACACTCTCCATTGGGGCCCACGAGCAGTACTTC.

The CDR3 nucleotides read TGCGCCAGCAGCCTTGCACCGAACACCGGGGAGCTGTTTTTT. The encoded protein is CASSLAPNTGELFF. The chain uses TRBV5-1 and TRBJ2-2; D unclear. Trimming removed 4 bases at V and 0 bases at J, with 7 bases between. The germline CDR1 and CDR2 sequences are SGHRS and YFSETQ. This CDR3 comprises 14 residues. Full variable domain (remainder filled in from reference TRBV5-1 and TRBJ2-2): KAGVTQTPRYLIKTRGQQVTLSCSPISGHRSVSWYQQTPGQGLQFLFEYFSETQRNKGNFPGRFSGRQFSNSRSEMNVSTLELGDSALYLCASSLAPNTGELFFGEGSRLTVL.

CDR3 amino acids: CASSLGGTSGRADEQFF. The CDR3, as DNA: TGTGCCAGCAGCTTAGGGGGGACTAGCGGGAGGGCCGATGAGCAGTTCTTC. The genes are TRBV11-2 and TRBJ2-1; 16 nucleotides line up with TRBD2. The V gene end was trimmed by 1 base and the J gene end by 8 bases; junction bases not matched to a gene: 5. This CDR3 has 17 residues. The germline CDR1 and CDR2 sequences are SGHAT and FQNNGV.

This chain connects TRBV15 to TRBJ1-5; 9 bases map to TRBD1. The junction had 4 bases not matched to a gene; V was cut back by 9 bases and J by 4 bases. This CDR3 has 13 amino acids. The germline gives CDR1 LNHNV, CDR2 YYDKDF (reference sequence). For the CDR3, the DNA is TGTGCCACTAAGGGACAGGGTAATCAGCCCCAGCATTTT. Its protein product is CATKGQGNQPQHF.

V is TRBV5-4 and J is TRBJ2-1, with a possible D match to TRBD1 (6 bases). The CDR3 is made up of 13 amino acids. The germline CDR1 and CDR2 sequences are SGHNT and YYREEE (reference sequence). Trimming removed 4 bases at V and 9 bases at J, with 14 bases between. The CDR3 sequence is CASSGGPSLEQFF. The CDR3 DNA reads TGTGCCAGCAGCGGGGGCCCGTCCCTTGAGCAGTTCTTC.

The chain is built from TRBV29-1 and TRBJ2-1; no clear D gene. The V end was cut by 3 bases, the J end by 0 bases, with 12 bases between. The CDR3 runs 15 residues. From germline, CDR1 is SQVTM and CDR2 ANQGSEA. The chain's CDR3 is CSVEGTESSYNEQFF. As DNA, the CDR3 is TGCAGCGTTGAGGGCACAGAGAGCTCCTACAATGAGCAGTTCTTC.

The V call is TRBV9, the J call TRBJ2-3, with D uncertain. The CDR3 loop spans 16 amino acids. Trimming took off 0 bases at V and 1 base at J, with 12 bases between the two ends. Germline V CDR1 and CDR2: SGDLS, YYNGEE. The CDR3 bases are TGTGCCAGCAGCGTAGAAGACGGCGGCGGCACAGATACGCAGTATTTT. Its translation is CASSVEDGGGTDTQYF.

In its sample, this clonotype was seen once. The rearrangement joins TRBV12-3 or TRBV12-4 to TRBJ1-1; D remains ambiguous. V gave up 4 bases and J gave up 0 bases, with 9 bases separating them. CDR3 size: 14 residues. CDR3 loop: CASSSATLNTEAFF. The CDR3 coding sequence is TGTGCCAGCAGTTCGGCCACACTGAACACTGAAGCTTTCTTT.

This chain joins TRBV27 and TRBJ2-5; maybe TRBD1 (6 bases). Germline CDR1 and CDR2: MNHEY and SMNVEV (reference sequence). Trimming stripped 5 bases from V and 1 base from J, with 11 bases between. This CDR3 is built from 14 residues. The CDR3 coding sequence is TGTGCCAGCAGTCCACAGGGAAGCCAAGAGACCCAGTACTTC. It yields the protein CASSPQGSQETQYF.

The V call is TRBV30, the J call TRBJ2-7; weak D call: TRBD1 (6 bases). The CDR3 has 13 residues. Looked up from germline, CDR1 is GTSNPN and CDR2 is SVGIG (reference sequence). With 5 bases removed from V and 0 bases from J, the gap between germline ends came to 11 bases. The CDR3 loop reads CAWHDRYSYEQYF. The CDR3 nucleotides are TGTGCCTGGCATGACAGGTACTCCTACGAGCAGTACTTC. Supplemented by reference TRBV30 and TRBJ2-7, the full variable domain reads SQTIHQWPATLVQPVGSPLSLECTVEGTSNPNLYWYRQAAGRGLQLLFYSVGIGQISSEVPQNLSASRPQDRQFILSSKKLLLSDSGFYLCAWHDRYSYEQYFGPGTRLTVT.

The chain recombines TRBV19 with TRBJ2-7; D is perhaps TRBD1 (6 bases). V was clipped by 9 bases and J by 0 bases, with 15 bases between them. Per the germline V gene, CDR1 is LNHDA and CDR2 is SQIVND (reference sequence). The CDR3 sequence is 14 residues long. In nucleotides, the CDR3 is TGTGCCAGCAGGACAGACATAAACTCCTACGAGCAGTACTTC. This codes for CASRTDINSYEQYF.

V gene TRBV20-1 combines with J gene TRBJ2-1; possibly TRBD1 for D (6 bases). There are 16 residues in the CDR3. The germline V and J ends were trimmed by 5 bases and 4 bases, with 21 bases remaining between them. The germline CDR1 and CDR2 sequences are DFQATT and SNEGSKA (reference sequence). The CDR3 nucleotides are TGCAGTGCTCACCAAAAGGGGGACACCCAGTACAATGAGCAGTTCTTC. Its translation: CSAHQKGDTQYNEQFF.

The chain has TRBV29-1 and TRBJ2-5; TRBD2 aligns across 12 bases. The CDR3 covers 15 residues. V dropped 4 bases and J dropped 4; count of bases not matched to a gene: 7. Germline V gives CDR1 SQVTM, CDR2 ANQGSEA. The chain's CDR3 is CSVVGLAGMGETQYF. As DNA, the CDR3 is TGCAGCGTTGTCGGACTAGCGGGAATGGGAGAGACCCAGTACTTC.

The chain joins TRBV9 to TRBJ2-7; 10 bases line up with TRBD2. CDR1 is SGDLS and CDR2 is YYNGEE in the germline V gene. The V gene end was trimmed by 0 bases and the J gene end by 4 bases; junction bases not matched to a gene: 4. CDR3 length equals 15 residues. DNA for the CDR3: TGTGCCAGCAGCGTAGGTGTAGCGGGAGGTTACGAGCAGTACTTC. It encodes CASSVGVAGGYEQYF.

This chain joins TRBV20-1 and TRBJ2-3; TRBD2 matches at 12 bases. Germline values: CDR1 DFQATT, CDR2 SNEGSKA (reference sequence). The junction had 0 bases not matched to a gene; V was cut back by 5 bases and J by 0 bases. CDR3 length: 14 residues. For the CDR3, the DNA is TGCAGTGCTGGACTAGCGGGAAGCACAGATACGCAGTATTTT. It specifies CSAGLAGSTDTQYF.

The chain combines TRBV6-2 or TRBV6-3 with TRBJ2-1; TRBD1 matches 7 bases. This CDR3 is 15 amino acids long. The V and J ends lost 7 bases and 6 bases, in that order; junction bases with no gene match: 12. The V gene's germline CDR1 is MNHEY and CDR2 SVGEGT. CDR3 region: CASTPGQPVPNEQFF. The CDR3 DNA follows: TGTGCCAGCACACCGGGACAGCCAGTACCCAATGAGCAGTTCTTC.